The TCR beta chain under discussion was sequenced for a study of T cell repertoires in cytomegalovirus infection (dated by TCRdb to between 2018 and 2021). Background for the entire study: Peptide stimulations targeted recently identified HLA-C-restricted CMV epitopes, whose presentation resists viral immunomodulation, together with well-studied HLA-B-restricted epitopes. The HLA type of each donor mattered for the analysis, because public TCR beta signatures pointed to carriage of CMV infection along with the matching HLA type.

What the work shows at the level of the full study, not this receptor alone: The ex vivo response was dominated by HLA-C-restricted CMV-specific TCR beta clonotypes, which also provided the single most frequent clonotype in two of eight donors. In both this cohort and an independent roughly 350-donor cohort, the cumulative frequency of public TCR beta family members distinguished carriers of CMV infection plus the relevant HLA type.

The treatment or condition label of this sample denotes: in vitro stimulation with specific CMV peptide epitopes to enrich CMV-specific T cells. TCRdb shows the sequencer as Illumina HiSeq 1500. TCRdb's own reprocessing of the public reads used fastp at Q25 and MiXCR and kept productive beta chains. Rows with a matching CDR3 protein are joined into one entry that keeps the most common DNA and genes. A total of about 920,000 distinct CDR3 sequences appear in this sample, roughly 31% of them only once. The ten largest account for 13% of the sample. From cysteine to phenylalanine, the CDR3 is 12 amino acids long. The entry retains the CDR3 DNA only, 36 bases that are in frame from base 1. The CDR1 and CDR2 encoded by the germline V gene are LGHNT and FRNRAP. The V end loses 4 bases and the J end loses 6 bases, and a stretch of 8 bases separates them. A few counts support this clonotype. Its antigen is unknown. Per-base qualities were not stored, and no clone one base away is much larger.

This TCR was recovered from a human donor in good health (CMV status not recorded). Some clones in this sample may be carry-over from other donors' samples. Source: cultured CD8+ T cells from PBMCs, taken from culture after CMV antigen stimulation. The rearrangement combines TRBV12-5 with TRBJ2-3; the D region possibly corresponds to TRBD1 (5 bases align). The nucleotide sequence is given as TGTGCTAGTGGTTCCTCAGGGGATACGCAGTATTTT. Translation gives CASGSSGDTQYF.